Presented here are 14 T cell receptor beta chains from one specimen sequenced in a study of T cell responses to AZD1222 COVID-19 vaccine. Sequencing used immunoSEQ multiplex PCR; TCRdb keeps in-frame clones, though not all of them. The sample has about 180,000 clones, around 90% seen once; the top ten hold 9.5% to 13%. Sequenced here: peripheral blood, sampled 28 days after the second AZD1222 dose. These receptors came from an adult who received the AZD1222 COVID-19 vaccine.

This clone appeared a single time. The V and J genes are TRBV5-1 and TRBJ1-1; tentatively, D is TRBD1 (6 bases). The length of the CDR3 is 13 residues. In germline, CDR1 is SGHRS, CDR2 YFSETQ. V lost 7 bases, J lost 6 bases, and 16 bases lay in between. The CDR3 coding sequence is TGCGCCAGCCGACTAAACAGGGATTCTGAAGCTTTCTTT. Protein sequence: CASRLNRDSEAFF.

This clone was detected once. The V and J genes are TRBV5-1 and TRBJ2-7, with 7 bases matching TRBD1. The CDR3 is made up of 12 amino acids. Germline trimming cut 4 bases from V and 2 bases from J; bases unmatched to any gene: 0. Germline CDR1 reads SGHRS; CDR2 reads YFSETQ. As DNA, the CDR3 is TGCGCCAGCAGCACAGGGGCCTACGAGCAGTACTTC. Amino acid sequence: CASSTGAYEQYF.

This chain connects TRBV25-1 to TRBJ1-3, with D perhaps TRBD1 (5 bases). Trimming removed 3 bases from V and 0 bases from J, with 6 bases in between. This CDR3 has 14 amino acids. From germline, CDR1 is MGHDK and CDR2 SYGVNS. This CDR3 is CASSDRDSGNTIYF. The CDR3 DNA sequence: TGTGCCAGCAGTGACAGGGACTCTGGAAACACCATATATTTT. Together with reference TRBV25-1 and TRBJ1-3, the CDR3 gives the full variable domain: EADIYQTPRYLVIGTGKKITLECSQTMGHDKMYWYQQDPGMELHLIHYSYGVNSTEKGDLSSESTVSRIRTEHFPLTLESARPSHTSQYLCASSDRDSGNTIYFGEGSWLTVV.

The chain links TRBV2 to TRBJ1-3; D perhaps matches TRBD1 (5 bases). The length of the CDR3 is 14 residues. Trimming removed 3 bases at V and 2 bases at J, with 8 bases between. Germline CDR1 is SNHLY and CDR2 is FYNNEI. The chain's CDR3 is CASSEGQTGNTIYF. The CDR3 DNA sequence: TGTGCCAGCAGTGAGGGGCAAACTGGAAACACCATATATTTT. The full variable domain, with the rest looked up from reference TRBV2 and TRBJ1-3, is EPEVTQTPSHQVTQMGQEVILRCVPISNHLYFYWYRQILGQKVEFLVSFYNNEISEKSEIFDDQFSVERPDGSNFTLKIRSTKLEDSAMYFCASSEGQTGNTIYFGEGSWLTVV.

The V and J genes are TRBV7-9 and TRBJ1-3, with D unresolved. CDR3 length: 15 amino acids. CDR1 and CDR2 (germline): SEHNR, FQNEAQ (reference sequence). Trimming took off 0 bases at V and 4 bases at J, with 10 bases between the two ends. The CDR3 nucleotides are TGTGCCAGCAGCTTAGCGACCTTGAGGGGAAACACCATATATTTT. Translation: CASSLATLRGNTIYF.

The gene calls are TRBV5-4 and TRBJ1-6; 7 bases align to TRBD1. With V trimmed by 0 bases and J by 10 bases, 4 bases remained unmatched. CDR1 is SGHNT, CDR2 YYREEE, per germline (reference sequence). The CDR3 is 14 amino acids. CDR3 in DNA: TGTGCCAGCAGCTTGGGACAGGGTGGGTCACCCCTCCACTTT. It yields the protein CASSLGQGGSPLHF.

The chain couples TRBV5-1 to TRBJ1-4, with D tentatively TRBD1 (5 bases). CDR3 size: 14 residues. Trimming took 5 bases from V and 5 from J, leaving 13 bases between them. Germline CDR1 SGHRS, CDR2 YFSETQ. CDR3 nucleotide sequence: TGCGCCAGCAGTCTGTGGGGGGAAAATGAAAAACTGTTTTTT. Protein product: CASSLWGENEKLFF.

This chain links TRBV28 with TRBJ2-1; 9 bases fit TRBD1. Trimming removed 8 bases from V and 7 bases from J; junction bases left unmatched: 12. The CDR3 sequence is 15 residues long. Germline assignment: CDR1 MDHEN and CDR2 SYDVKM. The CDR3 sequence: CASRTPGTGFNEQFF. The CDR3 nucleotides are TGTGCCAGCCGTACACCCGGGACAGGGTTTAATGAGCAGTTCTTC.

This clone came up once. CDR3 sequence reads: CASSQSFRTGNTIYF. In nucleotides, the CDR3 is TGCGCCAGCAGTCAATCGTTCAGAACTGGAAACACCATATATTTT. This chain uses TRBV23-1 with TRBJ1-3, with D unclear. TRBV23-1 is classed as an ORF, of uncertain function. This CDR3 region has 15 residues. V was trimmed by 0 bases and J by 2 bases, leaving 8 bases between them.

J is TRBJ2-2 and V is TRBV6-1; TRBD1 might be the D (6 bases). The V end was cut by 1 base, the J end by 5 bases, with 8 bases between. This CDR3 has 14 amino acids. Germline V gives CDR1 MNHNS, CDR2 SASEGT. CDR3 nucleotide sequence: TGTGCCAGCAGTGAAGGAAGGGGGACCGGGGAGCTGTTTTTT. Amino acids: CASSEGRGTGELFF.

Written as DNA, the CDR3 is TGTGCCAGCGCCGGCAGTTCCACCGCGAACACCGGGGAGCTGTTTTTT. Its protein is CASAGSSTANTGELFF. This rearrangement joins TRBV7-8 to TRBJ2-2; D uncertain. The CDR3 totals 16 residues. The V gene lost 8 bases and the J gene lost 0 bases, with 16 bases spanning the gap. CDR1 is SGHVS and CDR2 is FQNEAQ in the germline V gene.

The chain couples TRBV5-4 to TRBJ1-3; 7 bases map to TRBD1. V trimming: 4 bases; J trimming: 0 bases; junction bases outside the gene matches: 7. This CDR3 has 16 residues. Germline CDR1 SGHNT, CDR2 YYREEE (reference sequence). The CDR3 sequence is CASSLGTAISGNTIYF. The CDR3, as DNA: TGTGCCAGCAGCCTTGGGACAGCGATCTCTGGAAACACCATATATTTT.

Here the CDR3 DNA reads TGTGCCAGCAGCCTACATGGGACTGAAGCTTTCTTT. Protein product: CASSLHGTEAFF. The V and J genes are TRBV6-6 and TRBJ1-1; unclear D gene. Germline V gene lookup returns CDR1 MNHNY and CDR2 SVGAGI (reference sequence). This CDR3 has 12 residues. Deletions cut 6 bases from V and 5 bases from J, with 10 bases between.

The chain has TRBV3-1 (or the pseudogene TRBV3-2) and TRBJ2-5; 11 bases are a match to TRBD1. V dropped 7 bases and J dropped 4; count of bases not matched to a gene: 5. Germline V gene data show CDR1 as LGHDT and CDR2 as YNNKEL (reference sequence). The CDR3 contains 14 residues. This CDR3 is CASTRTGGRETQYF. CDR3 in DNA: TGTGCCAGCACCCGGACAGGGGGCAGAGAGACCCAGTACTTC.